This TCR beta chain was retrieved from a study of technical replicates of blood from a handful of donors. Profiling relied on immunoSEQ multiplex PCR, and the TCRdb table lists in-frame clones only, not all of them. The sample consists of around 67,000 clones, approximately 83% of them appearing once. The CDR3 consists of 16 residues. The germline gives CDR1 SGHRS, CDR2 YFSETQ. V trimming: 4 bases; J trimming: 6 bases; junction bases outside the gene matches: 9. This receptor was taken from a human donor in good health. Some clones in this sample may be carry-over from other donors' samples. This chain joins TRBV5-1 and TRBJ2-1, with 11 bases fitting TRBD2. Source material: PBMCs. CDR3 in DNA: TGCGCCAGCAGCGAAGAGGGACTAGCGGCCTTCAATGAGCAGTTCTTC. Translation: CASSEEGLAAFNEQFF.